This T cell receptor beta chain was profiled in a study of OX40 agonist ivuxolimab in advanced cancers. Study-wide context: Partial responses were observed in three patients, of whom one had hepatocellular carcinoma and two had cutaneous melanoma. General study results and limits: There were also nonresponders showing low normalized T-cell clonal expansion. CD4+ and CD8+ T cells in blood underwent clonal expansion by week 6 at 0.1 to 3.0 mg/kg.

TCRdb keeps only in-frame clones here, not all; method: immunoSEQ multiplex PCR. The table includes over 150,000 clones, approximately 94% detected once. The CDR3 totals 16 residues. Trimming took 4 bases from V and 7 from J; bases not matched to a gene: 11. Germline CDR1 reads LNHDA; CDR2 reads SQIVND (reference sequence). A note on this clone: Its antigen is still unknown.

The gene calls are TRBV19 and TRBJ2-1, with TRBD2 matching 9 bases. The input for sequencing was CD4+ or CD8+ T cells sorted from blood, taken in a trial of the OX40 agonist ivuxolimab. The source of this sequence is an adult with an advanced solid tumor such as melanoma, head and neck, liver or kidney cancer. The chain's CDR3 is CASSTGPGTSNNEQFF. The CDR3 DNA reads TGTGCCAGTAGTACTGGCCCCGGGACTAGCAATAATGAGCAGTTCTTC.